The 9 T cell receptor beta chains below all came from one sample that was sequenced in a study of T cells in tumors after PD-1 blockade. This table comes from immunoSEQ multiplex PCR, and its TCRdb copy is limited to in-frame clones, with some not included. The sample carries over 10,000 clones, approximately 57% recorded once. The source was tumor tissue, collected before anti-PD-1 treatment. Every receptor here comes from a human donor with basal cell carcinoma.

This rearrangement joins TRBV28 to TRBJ2-7; D is possibly TRBD2 (6 bases). Germline CDR1 MDHEN, CDR2 SYDVKM. The ends were cut back, 3 bases at V and 3 bases at J, with 12 bases in the middle. The CDR3 totals 14 residues. The CDR3 here is CASSLLALYYEQYF. CDR3 coding DNA: TGTGCCAGCAGTTTGCTAGCGCTTTACTACGAGCAGTACTTC.

This sequence joins TRBV11-3 and TRBJ2-7; D may match TRBD1 or TRBD2 (5 bases each). V gave up 4 bases and J gave up 6 bases, with 13 bases separating them. Germline CDR1 SGHNT, CDR2 YENEEA. This CDR3 region has 13 residues. CDR3 in amino acids: CASSYNRGSEQYF. For the CDR3, the DNA is TGTGCCAGCAGCTATAACCGGGGCAGCGAGCAGTACTTC.

This chain uses TRBV7-2 with TRBJ2-1; 7 bases align to TRBD1. J gave up 9 bases and V 1 base, and 6 bases lay outside the gene matches. From germline, CDR1 is SGHTA and CDR2 FQGNSA. This CDR3 region has 14 residues. The chain's CDR3 is CASSLEGQRGEQFF. The DNA for the CDR3 is TGTGCCAGCAGCTTAGAGGGACAGAGGGGTGAGCAGTTCTTC.

This clone has more than one count but fewer than ten. V and J are TRBV28 and TRBJ1-4; TRBD1 might be the D (5 bases). The CDR3 is 15 amino acids. CDR1 and CDR2 from the germline V gene are MDHEN and SYDVKM. Trimming took off 3 bases at V and 5 bases at J, with 13 bases between the two ends. CDR3 in amino acids: CASSFVSAGNEKLFF. The CDR3 DNA follows: TGTGCCAGCAGTTTTGTGTCGGCAGGGAATGAAAAACTGTTTTTT.

V and J are TRBV18 and TRBJ2-7, with 9 bases identical to TRBD1. Trimming took 6 bases from V and 3 from J; bases not matched to a gene: 6. CDR1 is KGHSH and CDR2 is LQKENI in the germline V gene. The CDR3 has 14 amino acids. The CDR3 DNA sequence: TGTGCCAGCTCTCGACCGGGACAGGGCTACGAGCAGTACTTC. Translated, it gives CASSRPGQGYEQYF.

The chain recombines TRBV11-3 with TRBJ2-7; D is unclear. The V end was cut by 7 bases, the J end by 2 bases, with 12 bases between. From germline, CDR1 is SGHNT and CDR2 YENEEA. CDR3 length: 13 residues. CDR3 sequence: CASTIDGAYEQYF. The DNA for the CDR3 is TGTGCCAGCACTATCGACGGAGCCTACGAGCAGTACTTC.

The V and J genes are TRBV30 and TRBJ2-3; D call uncertain. CDR3 length equals 14 residues. Germline-derived CDR1 and CDR2 are GTSNPN and SVGIG (reference sequence). Trimming took 2 bases from V and 2 from J, leaving 11 bases between them. The CDR3 DNA reads TGTGCCTGGAGTCCACGGTCGAACACAGATACGCAGTATTTT. Encoded protein: CAWSPRSNTDTQYF.

This chain uses TRBV9 with TRBJ2-3; 10 bases match TRBD1. V was pared by 4 bases and J by 4 bases, with 15 bases of the junction left unmatched. The CDR3 covers 18 residues. Per the germline V gene, CDR1 is SGDLS and CDR2 is YYNGEE. CDR3 sequence: CASSSVPGQGIVADTQYF. The CDR3 nucleotides read TGTGCCAGCAGCTCCGTCCCGGGACAGGGGATTGTGGCAGATACGCAGTATTTT.

The chain couples TRBV6-5 to TRBJ1-6; D uncertain. This CDR3 has 14 residues. V lost 7 bases to trimming and J lost 7 bases, with 14 bases between them. Germline V lookup: CDR1 MNHEY, CDR2 SVGAGI. The CDR3 loop reads CASTRRERNSPLHF. The CDR3 coding sequence is TGTGCCAGCACGAGAAGAGAGAGGAATTCACCCCTCCACTTT.